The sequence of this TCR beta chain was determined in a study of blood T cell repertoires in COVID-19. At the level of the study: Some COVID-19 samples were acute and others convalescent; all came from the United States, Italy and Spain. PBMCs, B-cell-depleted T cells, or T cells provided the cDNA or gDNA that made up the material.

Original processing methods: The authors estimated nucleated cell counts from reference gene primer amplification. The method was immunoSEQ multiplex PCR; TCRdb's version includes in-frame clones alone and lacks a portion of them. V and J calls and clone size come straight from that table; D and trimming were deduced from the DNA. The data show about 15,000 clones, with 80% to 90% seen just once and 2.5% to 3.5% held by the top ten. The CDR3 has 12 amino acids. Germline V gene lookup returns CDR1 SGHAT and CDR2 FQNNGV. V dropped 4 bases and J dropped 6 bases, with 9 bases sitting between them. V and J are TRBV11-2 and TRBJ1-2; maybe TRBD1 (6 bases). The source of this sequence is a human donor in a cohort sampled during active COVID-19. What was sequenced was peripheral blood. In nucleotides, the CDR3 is TGTGCCAGCAGCTCCGGGACACATGGCTACACCTTC. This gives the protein CASSSGTHGYTF.